This TCR beta chain was sequenced during a study of blood T cell repertoires in COVID-19. The repertoire was sequenced with immunoSEQ multiplex PCR; TCRdb's copy has only in-frame clones and lacks some. The data contain 95,000 to 100,000 clones, about 89% of them singletons. Germline V gene data show CDR1 as LGHNA and CDR2 as YNFKEQ. The CDR3 sequence is 17 residues long. V trimming: 4 bases; J trimming: 5 bases; junction bases outside the gene matches: 8. Sequenced material: peripheral blood. This clonotype was sampled from a woman aged 25-40 years with acute or convalescent COVID-19. The chain joins TRBV4-2 to TRBJ1-6; 10 bases line up with TRBD1. CDR3 region: CASSPPEGTGDNSPLHF. The CDR3 coding sequence is TGTGCCAGCAGCCCACCGGAAGGGACAGGGGATAATTCACCCCTCCACTTT.